Listed here are 6 T cell receptor beta chains from one sample, sequenced in a study of OX40 agonist ivuxolimab in advanced cancers. Generated by immunoSEQ multiplex PCR, the TCRdb table keeps only in-frame clones and is missing some. The profile shows over 150,000 clones, 85% to 95% of them singletons. The material sequenced was CD4+ or CD8+ T cells sorted from blood, taken in a trial of the OX40 agonist ivuxolimab. The receptors derive from an adult with an advanced solid tumor such as melanoma, head and neck, liver or kidney cancer.

V and J are TRBV10-2 and TRBJ1-5; 7 bases align to TRBD1. CDR1 is WSHSY, CDR2 SAAADI, per germline. The V segment lost 10 bases and the J segment 5 bases; nucleotides outside the gene matches: 8. The CDR3 contains 13 residues. CDR3 in amino acids: CATSWDRDQPQHF. For the CDR3, the DNA is TGCGCCACCTCTTGGGACAGAGATCAGCCCCAGCATTTT.

J is TRBJ2-2 and V is TRBV12-5; TRBD1 matches 7 bases. The CDR3 is made up of 15 amino acids. Germline V CDR1 and CDR2: LGHNT, FRNRAP. Trimming removed 2 bases from V and 1 base from J; junction bases left unmatched: 1. The CDR3 bases are TGTGCTAGTGGTTTGCGGACAGGGAACACCGGGGAGCTGTTTTTT. It is translated as CASGLRTGNTGELFF. Together with reference TRBV12-5 and TRBJ2-2, the CDR3 gives the full variable domain: DARVTQTPRHKVTEMGQEVTMRCQPILGHNTVFWYRQTMMQGLELLAYFRNRAPLDDSGMPKDRFSAEMPDATLATLKIQPSEPRDSAVYFCASGLRTGNTGELFFGEGSRLTVL.

This chain connects TRBV5-1 to TRBJ1-1, with 7 positions matching TRBD1. The CDR3 is 15 amino acids. Germline V lookup: CDR1 SGHRS, CDR2 YFSETQ. Germline trimming cut 4 bases from V and 5 bases from J; bases unmatched to any gene: 11. CDR3: CASSPGRGGDTEAFF. In nucleotides, the CDR3 is TGCGCCAGCAGCCCCGGCAGGGGGGGGGATACTGAAGCTTTCTTT.

The V call is TRBV2, the J call TRBJ2-7, with D unresolved. This CDR3 is 14 amino acids long. V lost 3 bases and J 2 bases, leaving 11 bases between the germline ends. The germline gives CDR1 SNHLY, CDR2 FYNNEI. The CDR3 sequence: CASSEERPPYEQYF. The CDR3 region has the DNA TGTGCCAGCAGTGAGGAGCGTCCCCCCTACGAGCAGTACTTC.

The V gene is TRBV28, the J gene TRBJ2-7, with D possibly called TRBD1 or TRBD2 (6 bases each). The CDR3 is 13 residues long. V was shortened by 5 bases and J by 3 bases, with 11 bases between the two germline ends. Germline CDR1 and CDR2: MDHEN and SYDVKM. The CDR3 loop is CASSVQGGYEQYF. For the CDR3, the DNA is TGTGCCAGCAGTGTACAGGGAGGCTACGAGCAGTACTTC. The full variable domain, its missing parts supplied by reference TRBV28 and TRBJ2-7, is DVKVTQSSRYLVKRTGEKVFLECVQDMDHENMFWYRQDPGLGLRLIYFSYDVKMKEKGDIPEGYSVSREKKERFSLILESASTNQTSMYLCASSVQGGYEQYFGPGTRLTVT.

The chain recombines TRBV5-4 with TRBJ2-3; D assignment may be TRBD1 or TRBD2 (5 bases each). The germline gives CDR1 SGHNT, CDR2 YYREEE (reference sequence). V gave up 0 bases and J gave up 0 bases, with 11 bases separating them. The CDR3 covers 16 residues. CDR3 protein: CASSLGRDASTDTQYF. The CDR3 DNA is TGTGCCAGCAGCTTGGGCAGGGACGCTAGCACAGATACGCAGTATTTT.